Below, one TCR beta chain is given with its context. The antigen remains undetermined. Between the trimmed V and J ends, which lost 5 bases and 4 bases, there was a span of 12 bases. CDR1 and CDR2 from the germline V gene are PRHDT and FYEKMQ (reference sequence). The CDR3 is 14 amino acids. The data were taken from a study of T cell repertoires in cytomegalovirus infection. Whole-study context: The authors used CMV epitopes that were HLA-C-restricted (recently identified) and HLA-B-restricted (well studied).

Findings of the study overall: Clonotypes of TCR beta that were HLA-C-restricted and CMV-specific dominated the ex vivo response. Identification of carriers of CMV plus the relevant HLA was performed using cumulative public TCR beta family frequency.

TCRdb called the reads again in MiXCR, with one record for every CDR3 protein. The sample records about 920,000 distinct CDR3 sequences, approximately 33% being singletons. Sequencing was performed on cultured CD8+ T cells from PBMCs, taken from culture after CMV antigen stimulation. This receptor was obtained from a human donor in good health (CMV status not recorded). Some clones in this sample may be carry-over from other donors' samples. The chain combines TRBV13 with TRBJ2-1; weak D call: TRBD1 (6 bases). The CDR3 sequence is CASSNRESYNEQFF. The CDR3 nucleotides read TGTGCCAGCAGCAACAGGGAATCATACAATGAGCAGTTCTTC.